The next 2 T cell receptor beta chains were all read from a single sample in a study of T cell changes during pregnancy in multiple sclerosis. Produced via immunoSEQ multiplex PCR; TCRdb's table is partial and in-frame only. The sample lists under 60,000 clones; about 90% were seen once. Specimen: CD4+ T cells from peripheral blood mononuclear cells, collected after pregnancy. The receptors originated from a female donor with multiple sclerosis, enrolled in a pregnancy study.

As for this clone: This sample includes further DNA sequences coding for the same CDR3. J is TRBJ2-3 and V is TRBV9; D might be TRBD1 (6 bases). The CDR3 runs to 15 residues. V was cut by 4 bases and J by 1 base, with 13 bases left in between. Germline CDR1 and CDR2: SGDLS and YYNGEE. The CDR3 spells CASSSRAGGTDTQYF. In DNA, the CDR3 is TGTGCCAGCAGCTCTCGGGCAGGGGGCACAGATACGCAGTATTTT.

The chain combines TRBV28 with TRBJ2-1, with 8 bases lining up with TRBD1. Germline lookup yields CDR1 MDHEN and CDR2 SYDVKM. Trimming took 5 bases from V and 6 from J; bases not matched to a gene: 6. The CDR3 sequence is 14 residues long. Here the CDR3 DNA reads TGTGCCAGCAGTGTCCCGACAGGGGTCAATGAGCAGTTCTTC. Its protein is CASSVPTGVNEQFF.